This T cell receptor beta chain was observed in a study of OX40 agonist ivuxolimab in advanced cancers. Study-wide findings and caveats: Low clonal expansion, among the lowest seen, marked partial responders at 0.1-3.0 mg/kg. CD4+ and CD8+ blood T cells expanded clonally by week 6 at 0.1 to 3.0 mg/kg. Mean expanded clone counts were higher in CD8+ than CD4+ T cells.

The V segment lost 3 bases and the J segment 3 bases; nucleotides outside the gene matches: 6. The CDR3 is made up of 15 amino acids. Germline V gene sequence: CDR1 MNHEY, CDR2 SVGAGI. Here immunoSEQ multiplex PCR was the method, and the copy in TCRdb shows in-frame clones only, minus some. The repertoire holds about 67,000 clones, with over 65% as singletons. Worth noting for this clone: Its specificity is unknown.

V gene TRBV6-5 combines with J gene TRBJ1-1, with TRBD1 matching over 8 bases. The sequence was obtained from an adult with an advanced solid tumor such as melanoma, head and neck, liver or kidney cancer. Here the sequenced sample was CD4+ or CD8+ T cells sorted from blood, taken in a trial of the OX40 agonist ivuxolimab. The CDR3 reads CASSYQGAGYTEAFF. DNA for the CDR3: TGTGCCAGCAGTTATCAGGGGGCGGGCTACACTGAAGCTTTCTTT.